These 8 T cell receptor beta chains share one sample of origin, sequenced in a study of blood T cell repertoires in COVID-19 (dated by TCRdb to the early 2020s). The library was obtained by the immunoSEQ multiplex PCR assay. In its TCRdb copy, this immuneACCESS table keeps in-frame sequences only and misses some clones. Where compared with another copy, unresolved V genes explain less than half of these, and the others have no known cause. This sample gives approximately 76,000 clones in total; approximately 89% of them show up just once. The top ten constitute roughly 32% of the sample. Sample: peripheral blood. These receptors originate from a woman of 80 years or more with active or convalescent COVID-19.

V gene TRBV12-3 or TRBV12-4 combines with J gene TRBJ2-7; 8 bases align to TRBD2. Unmatched junction bases numbered 6, after V lost 6 bases and J lost 5 bases. This CDR3 is built from 13 residues. CDR3: CASRVGGGNEQYF. The CDR3 DNA reads as TGTGCCAGCAGGGTGGGCGGGGGGAACGAGCAGTACTTC.

The chain combines TRBV11-3 with TRBJ2-1; TRBD2 aligns across 11 bases. Looked up from germline, CDR1 is SGHNT and CDR2 is YENEEA. CDR3 length: 15 amino acids. V lost 3 bases to trimming and J lost 7 bases; unmatched junction nucleotides: 5. CDR3 in DNA: TGTGCCAGCAGCTTGTTAGCGGGGGGGCATAATGAGCAGTTCTTC. The encoded protein is CASSLLAGGHNEQFF.

The J gene is TRBJ1-4, the V gene TRBV5-5, with 9 bases that match TRBD1. Trimming took 4 bases from V and 7 from J; bases not matched to a gene: 8. Germline V CDR1 and CDR2: SGHKS, YYEKEE (reference sequence). This CDR3 spans 15 amino acids. The CDR3 is CASSPRDRESEKLFF. The CDR3 nucleotides are TGTGCCAGCAGCCCGAGGGACAGGGAGAGTGAAAAACTGTTTTTT.

The rearrangement links TRBV2 to TRBJ2-7; perhaps TRBD2 as D (6 bases). Germline V gene sequence: CDR1 SNHLY, CDR2 FYNNEI. Trimming took 6 bases from V and 4 from J, leaving 13 bases between them. The CDR3 is 13 amino acids. The CDR3 DNA follows: TGTGCCAGCAGGACGCGCGGACTATACGAGCAGTACTTC. Protein product: CASRTRGLYEQYF. Complete variable domain (other parts from reference TRBV2 and TRBJ2-7): EPEVTQTPSHQVTQMGQEVILRCVPISNHLYFYWYRQILGQKVEFLVSFYNNEISEKSEIFDDQFSVERPDGSNFTLKIRSTKLEDSAMYFCASRTRGLYEQYFGPGTRLTVT.

The chain joins TRBV19 to TRBJ1-1, with D uncertain. The germline V and J ends were trimmed by 3 bases and 4 bases, with 9 bases remaining between them. The CDR3 has 13 residues. Per germline, CDR1 LNHDA and CDR2 SQIVND (reference sequence). The chain's CDR3 is CASSIRLLTEAFF. DNA of the CDR3: TGTGCCAGTAGTATCAGGCTGCTCACTGAAGCTTTCTTT.

The chain joins TRBV2 to TRBJ2-3, with 7 bases matching TRBD1. CDR1 is SNHLY and CDR2 is FYNNEI in the germline V gene. The CDR3 has 16 residues. The V gene end was trimmed by 7 bases and the J gene end by 6 bases; junction bases not matched to a gene: 16. CDR3 sequence (DNA): TGTGCCAGCACGTCCATAGGGGGCACCCGTCCCGATACGCAGTATTTT. Its translation is CASTSIGGTRPDTQYF.

The chain employs TRBV4-1 and TRBJ1-2; 7 bases are a match to TRBD1. CDR1 and CDR2 from the germline V gene are MGHRA and YSYEKL. V shed 1 base, J shed 3 bases, and the junction held 5 bases outside the gene matches. There are 15 residues in the CDR3. CDR3 coding DNA: TGCGCCAGCAGCCAAGCGACAGGGTTGGACTATGGCTACACCTTC. It specifies CASSQATGLDYGYTF.

The V call is TRBV5-6, the J call TRBJ1-5; 7 nucleotides agree with TRBD1. V trimming: 0 bases; J trimming: 4 bases; junction bases outside the gene matches: 1. The CDR3 consists of 14 residues. Germline lookup yields CDR1 SGHDT and CDR2 YYEEEE. The CDR3 here is CASSLGRGNQPQHF. The CDR3 nucleotides are TGTGCCAGCAGCTTGGGCAGGGGGAATCAGCCCCAGCATTTT.